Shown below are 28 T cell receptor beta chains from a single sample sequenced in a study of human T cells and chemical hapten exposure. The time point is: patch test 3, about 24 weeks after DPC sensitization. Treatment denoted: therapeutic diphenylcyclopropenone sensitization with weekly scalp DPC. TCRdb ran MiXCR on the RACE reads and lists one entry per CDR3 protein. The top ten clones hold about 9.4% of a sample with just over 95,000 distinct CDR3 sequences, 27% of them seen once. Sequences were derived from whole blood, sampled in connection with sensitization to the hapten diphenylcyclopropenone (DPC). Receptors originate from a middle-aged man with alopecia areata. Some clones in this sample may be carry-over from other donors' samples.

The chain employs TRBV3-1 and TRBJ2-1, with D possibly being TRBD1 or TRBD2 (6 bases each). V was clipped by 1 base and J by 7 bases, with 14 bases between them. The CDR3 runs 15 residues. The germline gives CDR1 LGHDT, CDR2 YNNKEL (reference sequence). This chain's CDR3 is CASSQGVGGQNEQFF. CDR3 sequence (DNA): TGTGCCAGCAGCCAAGGCGTTGGGGGGCAAAATGAGCAGTTCTTC.

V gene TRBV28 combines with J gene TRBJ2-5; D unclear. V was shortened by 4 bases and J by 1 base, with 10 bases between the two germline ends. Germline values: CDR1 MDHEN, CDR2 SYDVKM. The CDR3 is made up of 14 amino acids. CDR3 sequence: CASSSSPLQETQYF. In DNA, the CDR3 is TGTGCCAGCAGTTCCTCGCCACTCCAAGAGACCCAGTACTTC.

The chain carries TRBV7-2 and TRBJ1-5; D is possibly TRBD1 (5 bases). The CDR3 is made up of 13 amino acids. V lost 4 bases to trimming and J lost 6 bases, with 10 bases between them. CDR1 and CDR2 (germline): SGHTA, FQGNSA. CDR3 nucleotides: TGTGCCAGCAGCTGGGGGATGGTTCAGCCCCAGCATTTT. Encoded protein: CASSWGMVQPQHF.

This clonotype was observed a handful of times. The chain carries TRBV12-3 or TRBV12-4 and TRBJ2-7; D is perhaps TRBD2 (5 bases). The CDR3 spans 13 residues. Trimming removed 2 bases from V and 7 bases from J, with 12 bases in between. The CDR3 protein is CASSLNSRGEQYF. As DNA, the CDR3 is TGTGCCAGCAGTTTAAACTCCCGGGGAGAGCAGTACTTC.

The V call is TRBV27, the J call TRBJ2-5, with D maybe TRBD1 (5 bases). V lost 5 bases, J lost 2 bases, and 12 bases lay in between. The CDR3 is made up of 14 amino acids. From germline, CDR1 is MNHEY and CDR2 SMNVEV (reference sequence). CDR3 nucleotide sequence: TGTGCCAGCAGTGCCCGACAGTTTCAAGAGACCCAGTACTTC. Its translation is CASSARQFQETQYF.

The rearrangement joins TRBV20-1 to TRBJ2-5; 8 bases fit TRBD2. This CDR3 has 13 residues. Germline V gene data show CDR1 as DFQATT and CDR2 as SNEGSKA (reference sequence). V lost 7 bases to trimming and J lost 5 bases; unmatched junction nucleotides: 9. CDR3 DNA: TGCAGTGTTTCGAGCGGGGGCTCTGAGACCCAGTACTTC. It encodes CSVSSGGSETQYF.

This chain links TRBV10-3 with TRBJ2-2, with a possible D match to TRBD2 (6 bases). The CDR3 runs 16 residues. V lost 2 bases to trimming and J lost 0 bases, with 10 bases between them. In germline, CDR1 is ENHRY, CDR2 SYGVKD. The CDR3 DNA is TGTGCCATCAGTGAGGGAGGAGGGCCGAACACCGGGGAGCTGTTTTTT. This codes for CAISEGGGPNTGELFF.

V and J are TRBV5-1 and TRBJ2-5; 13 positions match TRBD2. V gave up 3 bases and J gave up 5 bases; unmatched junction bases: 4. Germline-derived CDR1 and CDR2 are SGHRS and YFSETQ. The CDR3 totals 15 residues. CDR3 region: CASSWGLAGKETQYF. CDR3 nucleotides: TGCGCCAGCAGCTGGGGACTAGCGGGAAAGGAGACCCAGTACTTC.

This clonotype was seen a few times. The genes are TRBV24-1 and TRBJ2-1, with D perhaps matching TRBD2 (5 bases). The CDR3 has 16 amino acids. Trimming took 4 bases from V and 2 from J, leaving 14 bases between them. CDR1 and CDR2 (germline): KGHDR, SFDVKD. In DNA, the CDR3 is TGTGCCACCAGTGACCCTCAAGGGAGCGCCTACAATGAGCAGTTCTTC. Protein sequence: CATSDPQGSAYNEQFF.

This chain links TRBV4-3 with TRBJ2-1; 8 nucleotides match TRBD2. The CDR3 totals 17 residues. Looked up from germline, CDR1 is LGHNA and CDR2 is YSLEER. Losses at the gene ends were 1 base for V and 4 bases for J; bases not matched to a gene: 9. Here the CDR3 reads CASSQAWGSGEYNEQFF. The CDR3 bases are TGCGCCAGCAGCCAAGCCTGGGGTAGCGGGGAATACAATGAGCAGTTCTTC.

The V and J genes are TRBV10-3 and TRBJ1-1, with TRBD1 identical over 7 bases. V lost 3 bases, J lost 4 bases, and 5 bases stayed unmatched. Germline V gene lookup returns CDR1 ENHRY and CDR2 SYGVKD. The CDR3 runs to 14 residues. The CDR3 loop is CAISDKAGGTEAFF. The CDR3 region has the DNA TGTGCCATCAGTGATAAAGCAGGGGGCACTGAAGCTTTCTTT.

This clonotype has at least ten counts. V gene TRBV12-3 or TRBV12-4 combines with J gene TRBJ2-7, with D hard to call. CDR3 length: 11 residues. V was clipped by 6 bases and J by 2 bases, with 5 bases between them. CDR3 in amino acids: CASSLTYEQYF. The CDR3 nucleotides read TGTGCCAGCAGCTTAACCTACGAGCAGTACTTC.

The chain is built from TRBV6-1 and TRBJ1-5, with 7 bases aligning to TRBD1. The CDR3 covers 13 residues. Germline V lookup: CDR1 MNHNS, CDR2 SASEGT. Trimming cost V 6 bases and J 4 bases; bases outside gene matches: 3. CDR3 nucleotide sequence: TGTGCCAGCAGCGGACAGGCTAATCAGCCCCAGCATTTT. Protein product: CASSGQANQPQHF.

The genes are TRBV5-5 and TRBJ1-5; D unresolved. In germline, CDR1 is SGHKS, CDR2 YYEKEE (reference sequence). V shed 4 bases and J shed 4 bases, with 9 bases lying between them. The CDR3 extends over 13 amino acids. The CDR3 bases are TGTGCCAGCAGCGTAAGACTAAATCAGCCCCAGCATTTT. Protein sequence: CASSVRLNQPQHF.

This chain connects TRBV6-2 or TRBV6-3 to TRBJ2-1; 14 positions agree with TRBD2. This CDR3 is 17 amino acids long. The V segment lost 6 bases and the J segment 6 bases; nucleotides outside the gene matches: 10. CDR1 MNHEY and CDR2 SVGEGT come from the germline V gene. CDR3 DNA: TGTGCCAGCAGACCCGGACTAGCGGGAGGAAAGATCAATGAGCAGTTCTTC. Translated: CASRPGLAGGKINEQFF.

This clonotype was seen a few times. This chain's CDR3 is CASEPGQGFRQPQHF. Written as DNA, the CDR3 is TGTGCCAGCGAGCCGGGACAGGGTTTTCGTCAGCCCCAGCATTTT. The chain joins TRBV6-1 to TRBJ1-5, with 9 bases lining up with TRBD1. Germline V lookup: CDR1 MNHNS, CDR2 SASEGT. V gave up 8 bases and J gave up 6 bases; unmatched junction bases: 11. The CDR3 contains 15 residues.

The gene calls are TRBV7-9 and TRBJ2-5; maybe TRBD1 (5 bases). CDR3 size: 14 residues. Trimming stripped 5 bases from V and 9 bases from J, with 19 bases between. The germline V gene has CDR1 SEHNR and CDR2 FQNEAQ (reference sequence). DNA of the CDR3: TGTGCCAGCAGCCCCCAAGGTCAGGGTAGGGCCCAGTACTTC. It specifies CASSPQGQGRAQYF.

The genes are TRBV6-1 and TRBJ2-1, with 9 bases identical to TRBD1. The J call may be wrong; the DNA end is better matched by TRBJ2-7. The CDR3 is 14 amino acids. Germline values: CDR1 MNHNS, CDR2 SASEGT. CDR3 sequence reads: CASLADRGDNEQYF. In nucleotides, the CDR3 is TGTGCCAGCCTTGCGGACAGGGGCGATAATGAGCAGTACTTC.

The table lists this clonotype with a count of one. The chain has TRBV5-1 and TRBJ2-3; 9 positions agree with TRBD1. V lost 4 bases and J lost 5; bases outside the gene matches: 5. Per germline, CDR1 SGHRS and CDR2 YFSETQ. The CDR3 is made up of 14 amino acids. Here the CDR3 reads CASSPRTGVDTQYF. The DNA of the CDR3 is TGCGCCAGCAGCCCACGGACAGGGGTAGATACGCAGTATTTT.

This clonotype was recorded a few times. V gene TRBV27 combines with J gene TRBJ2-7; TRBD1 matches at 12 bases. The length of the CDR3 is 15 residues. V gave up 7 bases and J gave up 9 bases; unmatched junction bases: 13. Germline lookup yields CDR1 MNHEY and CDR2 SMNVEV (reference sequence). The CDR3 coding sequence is TGTGCCAGCAAGAATACGGGACAGGGGGCTTTTCGGCAGTACTTC. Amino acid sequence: CASKNTGQGAFRQYF.

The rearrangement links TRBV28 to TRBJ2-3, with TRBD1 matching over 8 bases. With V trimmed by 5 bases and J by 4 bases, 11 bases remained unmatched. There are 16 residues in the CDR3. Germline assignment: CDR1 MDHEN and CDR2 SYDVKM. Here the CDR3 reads CASSTLISTGADTQYF. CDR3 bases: TGTGCCAGCAGTACACTTATCTCGACAGGGGCAGATACGCAGTATTTT. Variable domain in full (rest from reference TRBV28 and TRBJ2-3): DVKVTQSSRYLVKRTGEKVFLECVQDMDHENMFWYRQDPGLGLRLIYFSYDVKMKEKGDIPEGYSVSREKKERFSLILESASTNQTSMYLCASSTLISTGADTQYFGPGTRLTVL.

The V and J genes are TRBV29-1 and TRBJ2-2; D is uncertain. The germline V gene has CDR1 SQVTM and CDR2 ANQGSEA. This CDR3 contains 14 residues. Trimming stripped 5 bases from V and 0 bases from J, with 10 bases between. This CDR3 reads CSVQQIANTGELFF. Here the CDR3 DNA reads TGCAGCGTTCAACAGATCGCGAACACCGGGGAGCTGTTTTTT.

The CDR3 region is CATSRDNGGTSLSNQPQHF. The CDR3, as DNA: TGTGCCACCAGCAGAGATAACGGTGGAACATCCCTTAGCAATCAGCCCCAGCATTTT. The gene calls are TRBV15 and TRBJ1-5, with unresolved D. V lost 0 bases and J lost 0, with 18 bases in between. Germline V lookup: CDR1 LNHNV, CDR2 YYDKDF (reference sequence). The CDR3 has 19 residues.

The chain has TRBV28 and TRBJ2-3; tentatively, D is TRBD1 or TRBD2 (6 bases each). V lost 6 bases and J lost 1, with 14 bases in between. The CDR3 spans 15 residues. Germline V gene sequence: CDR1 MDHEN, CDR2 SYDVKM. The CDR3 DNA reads TGTGCCAGCAGGAGCGAGGAGGGGGGCACAGATACGCAGTATTTT. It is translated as CASRSEEGGTDTQYF. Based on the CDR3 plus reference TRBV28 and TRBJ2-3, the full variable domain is DVKVTQSSRYLVKRTGEKVFLECVQDMDHENMFWYRQDPGLGLRLIYFSYDVKMKEKGDIPEGYSVSREKKERFSLILESASTNQTSMYLCASRSEEGGTDTQYFGPGTRLTVL.

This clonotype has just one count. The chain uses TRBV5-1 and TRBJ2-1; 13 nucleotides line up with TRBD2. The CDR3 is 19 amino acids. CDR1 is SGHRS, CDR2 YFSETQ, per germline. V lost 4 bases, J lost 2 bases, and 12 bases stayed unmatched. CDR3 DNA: TGCGCCAGCAGCCCCGCCTTCGGACTAGCGGGAGTCCCCTACAATGAGCAGTTCTTC. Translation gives CASSPAFGLAGVPYNEQFF.

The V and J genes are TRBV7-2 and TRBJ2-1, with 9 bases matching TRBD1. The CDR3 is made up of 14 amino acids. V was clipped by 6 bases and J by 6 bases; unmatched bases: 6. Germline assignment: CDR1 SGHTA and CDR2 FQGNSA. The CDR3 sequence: CASSKPGQGNEQFF. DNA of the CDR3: TGTGCCAGCAGTAAACCGGGACAGGGCAATGAGCAGTTCTTC.

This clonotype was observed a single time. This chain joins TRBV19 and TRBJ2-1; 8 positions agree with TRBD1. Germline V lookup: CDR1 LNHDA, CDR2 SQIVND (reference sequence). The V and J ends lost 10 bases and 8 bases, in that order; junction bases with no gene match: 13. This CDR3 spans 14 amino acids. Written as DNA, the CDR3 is TGTGCCACCCGGGTTGGGCAGGGGGCCTATGAGCAGTTCTTC. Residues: CATRVGQGAYEQFF. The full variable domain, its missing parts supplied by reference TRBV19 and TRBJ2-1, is DGGITQSPKYLFRKEGQNVTLSCEQNLNHDAMYWYRQDPGQGLRLIYYSQIVNDFQKGDIAEGYSVSREKKESFPLTVTSAQKNPTAFYLCATRVGQGAYEQFFGPGTRLTVL.

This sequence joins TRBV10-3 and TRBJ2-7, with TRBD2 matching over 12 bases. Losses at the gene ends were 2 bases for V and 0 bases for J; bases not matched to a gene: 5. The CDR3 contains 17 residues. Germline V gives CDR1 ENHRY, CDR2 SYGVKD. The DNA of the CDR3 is TGTGCCATCAGTGAGCCTGGGACTAGCGGGCGCTCCTACGAGCAGTACTTC. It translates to CAISEPGTSGRSYEQYF.